This T cell receptor (beta chain) appears in the sequencing data of a study of blood T cell repertoires in COVID-19. Germline V lookup: CDR1 MGHDK, CDR2 SYGVNS. The CDR3 length is 14 residues. V shed 5 bases and J 4 bases; nucleotides not matched to a gene: 5. This table comes from immunoSEQ multiplex PCR, and its TCRdb copy is limited to in-frame clones, with some not included. The table records about 180,000 clones, around 73% of them present only once. The table lists this clone with a few counts. Cohorts were based on clinical histories the participants reported. This receptor was obtained from a woman aged 45-60 years who had recovered from COVID-19. Sequenced material: PBMCs or T cells enriched from blood (not recorded which). This chain joins TRBV25-1 and TRBJ1-3; 7 bases fit TRBD1. The CDR3 region has the DNA TGTGCCAGCAGTCTCCCGGGACAGGGAAACACCATATATTTT. Translated: CASSLPGQGNTIYF.